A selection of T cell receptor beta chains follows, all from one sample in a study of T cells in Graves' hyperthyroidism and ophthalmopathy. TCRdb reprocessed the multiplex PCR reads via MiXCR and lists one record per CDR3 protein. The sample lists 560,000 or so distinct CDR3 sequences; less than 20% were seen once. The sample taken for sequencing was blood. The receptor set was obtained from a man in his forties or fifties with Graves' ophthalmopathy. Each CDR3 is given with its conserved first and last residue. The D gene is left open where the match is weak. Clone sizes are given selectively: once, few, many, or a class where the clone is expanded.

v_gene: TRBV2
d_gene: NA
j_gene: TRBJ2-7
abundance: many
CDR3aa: CASSASVYEQYF
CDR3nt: TGTGCCAGCAGCGCCTCCGTATACGAGCAGTACTTC

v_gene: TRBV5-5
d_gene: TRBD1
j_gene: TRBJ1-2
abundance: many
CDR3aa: CASRSPGQAGGYTF
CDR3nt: TGTGCCAGCAGATCTCCGGGACAGGCTGGAGGCTACACCTTC

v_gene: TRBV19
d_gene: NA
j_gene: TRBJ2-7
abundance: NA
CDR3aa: CASSIDPYSYEQYF
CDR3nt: TGTGCCAGTAGTATAGACCCTTACTCCTACGAGCAGTACTTC

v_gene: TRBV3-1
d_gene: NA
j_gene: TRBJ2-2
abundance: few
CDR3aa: CASSQTGVISGELFF
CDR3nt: TGTGCCAGCAGCCAAACGGGAGTGATCTCCGGGGAGCTGTTTTTT

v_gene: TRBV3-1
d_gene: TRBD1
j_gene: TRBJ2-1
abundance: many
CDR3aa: CASSQDLPGQASSYNEQFF
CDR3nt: TGTGCCAGCAGCCAAGATCTCCCGGGACAGGCTAGCTCCTACAATGAGCAGTTCTTC

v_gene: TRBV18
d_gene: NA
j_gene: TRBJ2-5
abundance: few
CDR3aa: CASSPPGRGKTQYF
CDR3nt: TGTGCCAGCTCACCGCCGGGCCGTGGGAAGACCCAGTACTTC

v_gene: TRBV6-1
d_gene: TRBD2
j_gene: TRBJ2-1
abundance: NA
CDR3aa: CASPERGHGLAGLRRDEQFF
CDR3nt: TGTGCCAGCCCTGAGAGGGGACATGGACTAGCGGGTCTAAGACGTGATGAGCAGTTCTTC

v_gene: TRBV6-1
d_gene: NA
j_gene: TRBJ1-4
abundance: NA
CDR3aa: CASSGIRNEKLFF
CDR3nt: TGTGCCAGCAGTGGTATAAGGAATGAAAAACTGTTTTTT

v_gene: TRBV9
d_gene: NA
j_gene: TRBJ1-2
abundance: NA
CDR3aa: CASSQQTASNYGYTF
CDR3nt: TGTGCCAGCAGCCAACAGACAGCCTCTAACTATGGCTACACCTTC

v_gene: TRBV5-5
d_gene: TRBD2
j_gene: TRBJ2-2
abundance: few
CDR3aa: CASSLWPSSGGSTGELFF
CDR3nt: TGTGCCAGCAGCCTTTGGCCCTCTAGCGGGGGGAGTACCGGGGAGCTGTTTTTT

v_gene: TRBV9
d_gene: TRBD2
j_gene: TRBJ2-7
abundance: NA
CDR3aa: CASSRGLADYEQYF
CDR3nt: TGTGCCAGCAGCCGCGGACTAGCGGACTACGAGCAGTACTTC

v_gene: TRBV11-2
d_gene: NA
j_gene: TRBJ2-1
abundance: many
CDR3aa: CASSSLDRYNEQFF
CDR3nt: TGTGCCAGCAGCTCACTCGACCGCTACAATGAGCAGTTCTTC

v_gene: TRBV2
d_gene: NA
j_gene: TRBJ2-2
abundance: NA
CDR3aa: CASKTGTNTGELFF
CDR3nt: TGTGCCAGCAAGACGGGCACTAACACCGGGGAGCTGTTTTTT

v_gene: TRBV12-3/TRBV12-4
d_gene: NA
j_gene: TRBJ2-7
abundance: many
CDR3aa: CASGGYYEQYF
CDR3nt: TGTGCCAGCGGGGGCTACTACGAGCAGTACTTC

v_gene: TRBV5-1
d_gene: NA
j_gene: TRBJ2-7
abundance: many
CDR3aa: CASSFERLSYEQYF
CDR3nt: TGCGCCAGCAGTTTCGAGCGACTCTCCTACGAGCAGTACTTC

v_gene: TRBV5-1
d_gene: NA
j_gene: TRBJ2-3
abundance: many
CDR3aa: CASSLDGVDTQYF
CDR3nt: TGCGCCAGCAGCTTGGACGGGGTGGATACGCAGTATTTT

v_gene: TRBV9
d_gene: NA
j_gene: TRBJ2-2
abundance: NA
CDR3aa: CASSPREMNTGELSF
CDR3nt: TGTGCCAGCAGCCCCCGGGAGATGAACACCGGGGAGCTGTCTTTT

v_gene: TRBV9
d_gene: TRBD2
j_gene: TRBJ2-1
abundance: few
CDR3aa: CASSYTSGRGHEQFF
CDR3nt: TGTGCCAGCAGTTATACTAGCGGGAGAGGGCATGAGCAGTTCTTC

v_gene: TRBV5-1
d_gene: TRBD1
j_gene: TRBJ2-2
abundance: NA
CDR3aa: CASRLGTGRSGELFF
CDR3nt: TGCGCCAGCAGATTGGGGACAGGGAGGTCCGGGGAGCTGTTTTTT

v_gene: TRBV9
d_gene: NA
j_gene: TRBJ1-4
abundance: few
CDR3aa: CASSVVGENEKLFF
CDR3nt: TGTGCCAGCAGCGTGGTTGGGGAAAATGAAAAACTGTTTTTT

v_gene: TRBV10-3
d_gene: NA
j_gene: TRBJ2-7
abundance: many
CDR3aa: CAIGEASYEQYF
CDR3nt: TGTGCCATCGGGGAGGCCTCCTACGAGCAGTACTTC

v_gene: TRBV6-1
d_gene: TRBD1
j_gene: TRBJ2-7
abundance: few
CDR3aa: CASSDPGGEIYEQYF
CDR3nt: TGTGCCAGCAGTGATCCAGGGGGCGAAATCTACGAGCAGTACTTC

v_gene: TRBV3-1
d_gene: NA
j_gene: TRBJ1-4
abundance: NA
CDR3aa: CASSPWDGTNEKLFF
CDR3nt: TGTGCCAGCAGCCCGTGGGACGGGACTAATGAAAAACTGTTTTTT

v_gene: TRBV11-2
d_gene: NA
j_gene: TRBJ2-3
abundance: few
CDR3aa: CASSLRTNPGTDTQYF
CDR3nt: TGTGCCAGCAGCTTAAGGACTAACCCTGGCACAGATACGCAGTATTTT

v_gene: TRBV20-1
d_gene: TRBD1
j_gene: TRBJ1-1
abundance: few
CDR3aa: CSARDRDRPNTEAFF
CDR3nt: TGCAGTGCTAGAGATAGGGACAGACCTAACACTGAAGCTTTCTTT

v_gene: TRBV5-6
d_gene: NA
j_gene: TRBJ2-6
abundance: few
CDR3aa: CATRSGANVLTF
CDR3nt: TGTGCCACCCGCTCTGGGGCCAACGTCCTGACTTTC

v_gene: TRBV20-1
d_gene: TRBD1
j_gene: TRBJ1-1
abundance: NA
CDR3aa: CSAFDRGYGEAFF
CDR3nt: TGCAGTGCTTTTGACAGGGGCTATGGTGAAGCTTTCTTT

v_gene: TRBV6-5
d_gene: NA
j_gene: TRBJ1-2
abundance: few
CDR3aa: CASSYGGHITANYGYTF
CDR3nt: TGTGCCAGCAGTTACGGGGGACATATAACCGCTAACTATGGCTACACCTTC